This T cell receptor (beta chain) was profiled in a study of shared clonotypes between healthy human individuals (dated by TCRdb to 2018 to 2020). Looking at the study overall: A couple of women and a few men aged 18 to 49 years were included in the cohort. For each donor, CD4 naive and CD4 memory were each given three plates, CD8 naive was given two plates, and CD8 memory was given one plate. To increase sequencing depth and limit assay-specific biases, TCR repertoire library preparation and sequencing were carried out by different laboratories using diverse techniques. Between about 0.9 and 8.9 billion PBMCs per donor were obtained by leukapheresis. To estimate repertoire size and how much clonotype sharing occurs between individuals, the study deeply sequenced the blood TCR repertoires of roughly 5 healthy adults. Study-level results and caveats: Sampling was restricted to blood, and TCR repertoires in tissue are likely to differ from TCR repertoires in blood. Based on pairwise subsampling, the degree of clonotype sharing among donors was expected to be affected by sequencing depth. Even with the large sequencing depth, rarefaction of the sorted-subset datasets indicated that sequencing was incomplete. Estimated clonotype richness was generally larger for naive than for memory subsets. The small number of donors limited the genetic and exposure-history diversity represented. Higher generation probabilities were observed for clonotypes shared by all four sorted-subset donors than for non-shared clonotypes. Sharing across a few donors was observed for about 5% of naive CD4, 3.5% of naive CD8, over 2% of memory CD4, and about 0.38% of memory CD8 clonotypes.

CD8 naive samples were obtained by positive selection for CCR7 among CD45RO-negative cells, yielding a CD45RA+CCR7+ population from which TemRA cells were excluded. Donors were healthy HIV-negative adults with no recently reported acute infections or vaccinations. Every donor was a Caucasian adult living in Nashville, Tennessee, USA. Blood was obtained by leukapheresis, after which PBMCs were separated by Ficoll-Histopaque density gradient centrifugation and cryopreserved in liquid nitrogen vapor phase. Analytical flow cytometry was used to check the purity and quantity of every magnetically sorted T cell population. Genomic DNA was isolated from each sorted fraction and quantified by UV absorbance on a Nanodrop 2000c. In the case of this clone: It has no known antigen specificity. No quality values exist for individual bases; no much larger clone is one base distant. Other DNA sequences of this sample code for an identical CDR3.

TCR CDR3 regions were amplified from genomic DNA by multiplex PCR using the deep immunoSEQ assay. Extracted genomic DNA from each cell subset was distributed evenly across all wells of several immunoSEQ 96-well plates, and each plate was treated as a replicate. Each replicate PCR for sorted subsets received about 200 ng genomic DNA, equal to roughly 33,000 T cell genomes. Purified libraries were measured with a Qubit 3.0 fluorometer, size-checked on a Bioanalyzer 2100, and measured again with the KAPA Library Quantification kit. Every immunoSEQ 96-well plate was sequenced on a separate single-read 150-cycle Illumina NextSeq 550 flow cell. In the original analysis: The immunoSEQ output contained only junctional sequences without quality scores, so filtering could not match that applied to full-length reads. Sequences were annotated with PyIR, a Python wrapper for IgBLAST v1.9, using IMGT germline references to assign V/J genes and CDR3. Reads with weak V/J assignments (E-value above 1e-6), missing CDR3, stop codons, out-of-frame junctions, or ambiguous translated residues were removed. A V3J clonotype was defined by an identical inferred V gene, J gene, and CDR3 amino acid sequence. Percentage overlap between repertoires was computed as shared unique clonotypes divided by the size of the smaller repertoire. Repertoire richness was assessed with RTK rarefaction, the Chao1 estimator, and Recon v2.1 estimates of unobserved clonotypes. Generation probabilities were computed with OLGA for all TCRbeta clonotypes obtained by the gDNA method from four donors. TCRdb holds this immuneACCESS table with in-frame rearrangements only. Some clones are missing; in checked studies, unresolved V genes explain under half, and the rest has no known cause. V and J calls and clone size come straight from that table; D and trimming were deduced from the DNA. The sample profile shows about 2.2 million clones; 80% to 95% of them were found once. The ten top clones hold approximately 1.6% of the sample.

This TCR was recovered from a man in his late teens or twenties in good health. Some clones in this sample may be carry-over from other donors' samples. Sample: naive CD8+ T cells from PBMCs. What this sample's cell subset or site label stands for: CD45RA+CCR7+.

The DNA reads TGCAGCGTTGCCGCAAACTATGGCTACACCTTC. Protein translation: CSVAANYGYTF. This receptor chain uses TRBV29-1 and TRBJ1-2; the D gene lacks a confident call. Trimming costs V 4 bases and J 2 bases, and their ends lie 5 bases apart. Its CDR3 holds 11 amino acids, cysteine through phenylalanine. Only the CDR3 DNA stays, 33 bases, in frame from base 1. CDR1 and CDR2, per the germline V gene, are SQVTM and ANQGSEA. Supplemented by the reference TRBV29-1 and TRBJ1-2 proteins around the CDR3, the complete variable domain is SAVISQKPSRDICQRGTSLTIQCQVDSQVTMMFWYRQQPGQSLTLIATANQGSEATYESGFVIDKFPISRPNLTFSTLTVSNMSPEDSSIYLCSVAANYGYTFGSGTRLTVV.